The 29 T cell receptor beta chains listed next were all sequenced from one sample in a study of Graves' ophthalmopathy and Graves' hyperthyroidism (dated by TCRdb to the late 2010s). For sequencing, an Illumina HiSeq 2000 was employed. TCR beta CDR3 regions were amplified from RNA transcripts for repertoire sequencing. The first round of RT-PCR was done with HTBI primers and the Qiagen OneStep RT-PCR kit, and was followed by a second round of multiplex PCR, then size selection and purification. TCRdb reprocessing: public reads trimmed at Q25 with fastp, clones called with MiXCR, in-frame beta chains kept. Rows merge per CDR3 protein into single entries with the most common DNA and genes. Present in this sample are 600,000 to 650,000 distinct CDR3 sequences, 22% of which were seen just once. Clones ranked in the top ten supply more than 5.5% of the sample. The sequencing sample was made of peripheral blood. These receptors all stem from a woman aged 18 to 35 with stable Graves' hyperthyroidism. Some clones in this sample may be carry-over from other donors' samples. Donor details come from another sample of the same person, matched by shared clones.

In its sample, this clonotype was seen many times. The chain has TRBV6-5 and TRBJ2-7; D ambiguous. The CDR3 totals 15 residues. Germline CDR1 MNHEY, CDR2 SVGAGI. Trimming took off 5 bases at V and 3 bases at J, with 17 bases between the two ends. The CDR3 spells CASSTRSSASYEQYF. CDR3 nucleotides: TGTGCCAGCAGTACCCGGAGTTCAGCCAGCTACGAGCAGTACTTC.

This clonotype was counted at least ten times. This chain links TRBV19 with TRBJ1-5, with TRBD1 as a possible D gene (6 bases). Trimming removed 3 bases from V and 5 bases from J, with 26 bases in between. Germline CDR1 and CDR2: LNHDA and SQIVND (reference sequence). CDR3 length equals 19 residues. CDR3 loop: CASSMENYGVDSGYQPQHF. In DNA, the CDR3 is TGTGCCAGTAGTATGGAGAACTATGGGGTGGACAGTGGATATCAGCCCCAGCATTTT.

This clonotype has ten or more counts. The chain employs TRBV7-2 and TRBJ2-5; TRBD2 matches at 10 bases. Germline CDR1 SGHTA, CDR2 FQGNSA. V shed 2 bases and J 5 bases; nucleotides not matched to a gene: 14. The CDR3 covers 18 residues. In DNA form, the CDR3 reads TGTGCCAGCAGCTTAATTCATACTAGCGGGAATTCGGGGGAGACCCAGTACTTC. It yields the protein CASSLIHTSGNSGETQYF.

In regard to this clonotype: The junction shows a germline mismatch at one end, possibly a read error. The genes are TRBV2 and TRBJ1-2; D is ambiguous. This CDR3 is built from 13 residues. Germline loops: CDR1 SNHLY, CDR2 FYNNEI. CDR3 in DNA: TGTGCCAGCAGTGACGTATCCTCATATGGTTACACCTTC. As protein: CASSDVSSYGYTF.

The chain combines TRBV20-1 with TRBJ2-2, with D perhaps matching TRBD2 (5 bases). This CDR3 has 13 amino acids. CDR1 and CDR2 (germline): DFQATT, SNEGSKA (reference sequence). V gave up 3 bases and J gave up 1 base, with 6 bases separating them. The CDR3 DNA follows: TGCAGTGCTAGTGGACTGAACACCGGGGAGCTGTTTTTT. Residues: CSASGLNTGELFF.

The chain joins TRBV11-2 to TRBJ1-1; D call uncertain. This CDR3 has 12 residues. Germline V gene data show CDR1 as SGHAT and CDR2 as FQNNGV. With 0 bases removed from V and 11 bases from J, the gap between germline ends came to 10 bases. CDR3 residues: CASSLDRVPAFF. CDR3 DNA sequence: TGTGCCAGCAGCTTAGATCGTGTCCCGGCTTTCTTT. Using reference TRBV11-2 and TRBJ1-1 for the parts outside the CDR3, the full variable domain is EAGVAQSPRYKIIEKRQSVAFWCNPISGHATLYWYQQILGQGPKLLIQFQNNGVVDDSQLPKDRFSAERLKGVDSTLKIQPAKLEDSAVYLCASSLDRVPAFFGQGTRLTVV.

The chain is built from TRBV6-1 and TRBJ2-7; 7 bases match TRBD1. Germline V gene data show CDR1 as MNHNS and CDR2 as SASEGT. V lost 8 bases and J lost 2; bases outside the gene matches: 15. This CDR3 spans 16 amino acids. The CDR3 DNA follows: TGTGCCAGCGTACGGGACAGACCTCCAGGTCCCTACGAGCAGTACTTC. Residues: CASVRDRPPGPYEQYF.

There are many counts of this clonotype. This chain's CDR3 is CSARPGQTGAFF. The CDR3 DNA reads as TGCAGTGCTAGACCTGGACAGACCGGAGCTTTCTTT. V usage is TRBV20-1 and J usage is TRBJ1-1; D might be TRBD1 (6 bases). V shed 2 bases and J shed 10 bases, with 14 bases lying between them. CDR1 and CDR2 (germline): DFQATT, SNEGSKA (reference sequence). The CDR3 runs 12 residues.

The chain carries TRBV6-1 and TRBJ1-1; D uncertain. Germline V gene sequence: CDR1 MNHNS, CDR2 SASEGT. The V and J ends lost 2 bases and 5 bases respectively, with 9 bases between them. CDR3 size: 13 residues. CDR3 region: CASSESFWTEAFF. The DNA for the CDR3 is TGTGCCAGCAGTGAATCTTTTTGGACTGAAGCTTTCTTT.

CDR3 protein: CASSISTSYEQYF. CDR3 DNA sequence: TGTGCCAGTAGTATTTCCACCTCCTACGAGCAGTACTTC. The chain links TRBV19 to TRBJ2-7, with D uncertain. This CDR3 spans 13 amino acids. V lost 3 bases to trimming and J lost 0 bases, with 6 bases between them. The germline gives CDR1 LNHDA, CDR2 SQIVND (reference sequence). The full variable domain, in which reference TRBV19 and TRBJ2-7 provide the parts outside the CDR3, is DGGITQSPKYLFRKEGQNVTLSCEQNLNHDAMYWYRQDPGQGLRLIYYSQIVNDFQKGDIAEGYSVSREKKESFPLTVTSAQKNPTAFYLCASSISTSYEQYFGPGTRLTVT.

The J gene is TRBJ2-7, the V gene TRBV12-3 or TRBV12-4, with unresolved D. The CDR3 contains 13 residues. Trimming shortened V by 6 bases and J by 5 bases, and 14 bases separated the two germline ends. The CDR3 sequence is CASRPPADHEQYF. The CDR3 nucleotides read TGTGCCAGCAGACCCCCCGCCGACCACGAGCAGTACTTC.

This clonotype was recorded at least ten times. J is TRBJ2-5 and V is TRBV20-1; tentative D call: TRBD2 (6 bases). The CDR3 has 12 residues. Germline CDR1 DFQATT, CDR2 SNEGSKA (reference sequence). Deletions cut 6 bases from V and 9 bases from J, with 17 bases between. In nucleotides, the CDR3 is TGCAGTGCCAAGGACACCCGCGGGGCCCAGTACTTC. It yields the protein CSAKDTRGAQYF.

This clonotype was detected ten times or more. The rearrangement uses TRBV6-5 and TRBJ1-2, with D unresolved. Germline CDR1 and CDR2: MNHEY and SVGAGI. The CDR3 is 14 residues long. V was cut by 0 bases and J by 7 bases, with 12 bases left in between. This CDR3 is CASSYSFDMIGYTF. The DNA of the CDR3 is TGTGCCAGCAGTTACTCGTTCGATATGATTGGCTACACCTTC.

In its sample, this clonotype was seen many times. The CDR3 sequence is CARGEDRGDSPLHF. CDR3 in DNA: TGTGCCAGAGGGGAAGACAGGGGTGACTCACCCCTCCACTTT. The rearrangement uses TRBV19 and TRBJ1-6, with 8 positions matching TRBD1. Per the germline V gene, CDR1 is LNHDA and CDR2 is SQIVND (reference sequence). The CDR3 has 14 residues. V was clipped by 9 bases and J by 10 bases; unmatched bases: 11.

This clonotype was recorded many times. One junction end disagrees with the germline gene, perhaps due to a read error. The chain uses TRBV12-3 or TRBV12-4 and TRBJ1-1; D remains ambiguous. The CDR3 sequence is 12 residues long. This CDR3 reads CVSSFIYTEAFF. Written as DNA, the CDR3 is TGTGTCAGCAGTTTTATCTACACTGAAGCTTTCTTT.

The sample holds one count of this clonotype. The chain recombines TRBV30 with TRBJ2-7; D is unclear. CDR1 is GTSNPN and CDR2 is SVGIG in the germline V gene (reference sequence). This CDR3 is 11 amino acids long. Trimming cost V 2 bases and J 1 base, with 3 bases left between them. The CDR3 DNA is TGTGCCTGGAGTAGGTCCTACGAGCAGTACTTC. This translates into CAWSRSYEQYF.

This clonotype has a count of ten or more. The CDR3 protein is CATSGWEDRAEETQYF. The DNA for the CDR3 is TGTGCCACCAGCGGATGGGAGGACAGGGCTGAGGAGACCCAGTACTTC. The rearrangement joins TRBV15 to TRBJ2-5; 8 bases fit TRBD1. Germline-derived CDR1 and CDR2 are LNHNV and YYDKDF (reference sequence). CDR3 length equals 16 residues. Losses at the gene ends were 5 bases for V and 5 bases for J; bases not matched to a gene: 13.

This clonotype showed up many times. The chain carries TRBV12-3 or TRBV12-4 and TRBJ1-6; TRBD1 aligns across 7 bases. The J segment lost 7 bases and the V segment lost 7 bases, leaving 7 bases of the junction unmatched. The CDR3 covers 14 residues. Written as DNA, the CDR3 is TGTGCCAGCACCGAGGGACAGCCGAATTCACCCCTCCACTTT. This translates into CASTEGQPNSPLHF.

This clonotype was observed a handful of times. In DNA, the CDR3 is TGCGCCAGCAGCCAAGTTTATGGACAGGGCAATCAGCCCCAGCATTTT. Its protein product is CASSQVYGQGNQPQHF. V usage is TRBV4-1 and J usage is TRBJ1-5; 7 nucleotides line up with TRBD1. The CDR3 has 16 residues. CDR1 MGHRA and CDR2 YSYEKL come from the germline V gene. V gave up 1 base and J gave up 2 bases; unmatched junction bases: 5.

This clonotype came up a few times. The gene calls are TRBV2 and TRBJ1-2; tentative D call: TRBD1 (6 bases). Per germline, CDR1 SNHLY and CDR2 FYNNEI. The CDR3 length is 12 residues. Trimming took 4 bases from V and 8 from J, leaving 11 bases between them. The CDR3 sequence is CASSVGTIGYTF. DNA of the CDR3: TGTGCCAGCAGTGTTGGGACAATCGGCTACACCTTC.

This chain connects TRBV2 to TRBJ1-4; D perhaps matches TRBD1 (5 bases). CDR1 is SNHLY and CDR2 is FYNNEI in the germline V gene. V lost 6 bases and J 8 bases, leaving 19 bases between the germline ends. The CDR3 runs 15 residues. The DNA of the CDR3 is TGTGCCAGCAGCCGGGACGGGGCGGGTCGAGAAAAACTGTTTTTT. It translates to CASSRDGAGREKLFF. The full variable domain, completed using reference TRBV2 and TRBJ1-4, is EPEVTQTPSHQVTQMGQEVILRCVPISNHLYFYWYRQILGQKVEFLVSFYNNEISEKSEIFDDQFSVERPDGSNFTLKIRSTKLEDSAMYFCASSRDGAGREKLFFGSGTQLSVL.

This clonotype appeared many times. The rearrangement links TRBV12-3 or TRBV12-4 to TRBJ2-5; 9 bases are a match to TRBD2. Losses at the gene ends were 6 bases for V and 4 bases for J; bases not matched to a gene: 9. The CDR3 spans 15 residues. The DNA for the CDR3 is TGTGCCAGCAGCAACAACCTTAGCGGGAGAGAGACCCAGTACTTC. It encodes CASSNNLSGRETQYF.

This clonotype was observed at least ten times. The chain employs TRBV7-9 and TRBJ2-7, with 7 bases aligning to TRBD1. V gave up 5 bases and J gave up 5 bases; unmatched junction bases: 9. Germline V lookup: CDR1 SEHNR, CDR2 FQNEAQ (reference sequence). The CDR3 consists of 14 residues. In DNA form, the CDR3 reads TGTGCCAGCAGCGCCGGGACAGTTACCCACGAGCAGTACTTC. It is translated as CASSAGTVTHEQYF.

The CDR3, as DNA: TGTGCCAGCAGCGGGACAGGGGCGCCGAACACTGAAGCTTTCTTT. Protein product: CASSGTGAPNTEAFF. The chain carries TRBV9 and TRBJ1-1; 9 nucleotides line up with TRBD1. The CDR3 length is 15 residues. V shed 3 bases and J 1 base; nucleotides not matched to a gene: 4. The germline V gene has CDR1 SGDLS and CDR2 YYNGEE.

In this sample, this clonotype turned up a few times. The V gene is TRBV18, the J gene TRBJ1-5, with 7 bases lining up with TRBD1. Losses at the gene ends were 5 bases for V and 2 bases for J; bases not matched to a gene: 6. Germline CDR1 is KGHSH and CDR2 is LQKENI. CDR3 length equals 15 residues. In DNA, the CDR3 is TGTGCCAGCTCAAGGGACAGACAGGGCAATCAGCCCCAGCATTTT. Translated, it gives CASSRDRQGNQPQHF.

The chain combines TRBV12-3 or TRBV12-4 with TRBJ2-2; 7 bases line up with TRBD1. After removal of 3 bases from V and 10 bases from J, the junction contained 17 bases not matched to a gene. The CDR3 is 17 residues long. For the CDR3, the DNA is TGTGCCAGCAGTTTCAGACAGGGTATTGAAGTTGTTGTGGAGCTGTTTTTT. Its protein product is CASSFRQGIEVVVELFF.

The J gene is TRBJ2-7, the V gene TRBV24-1; TRBD2 aligns across 14 bases. CDR1 is KGHDR, CDR2 SFDVKD, per germline. Trimming removed 5 bases from V and 0 bases from J; junction bases left unmatched: 11. The CDR3 runs to 19 residues. For the CDR3, the DNA is TGTGCCACCAGTGGACCCTCAGGACTAGCGGGGGGAAGCTCCTACGAGCAGTACTTC. Its translation: CATSGPSGLAGGSSYEQYF.

This clonotype was observed many times. The rearrangement links TRBV2 to TRBJ2-7, with D perhaps being TRBD1 or TRBD2 (5 bases each). This CDR3 has 14 residues. V was shortened by 1 base and J by 2 bases, with 9 bases between the two germline ends. Per germline, CDR1 SNHLY and CDR2 FYNNEI. CDR3 region: CASSEGPGPYEQYF. The CDR3 region has the DNA TGTGCCAGCAGTGAAGGTCCGGGGCCCTACGAGCAGTACTTC.

Many counts were recorded for this clonotype. V gene TRBV6-1 combines with J gene TRBJ1-6, with TRBD1 matching 9 bases. The junction had 4 bases not matched to a gene; V was cut back by 6 bases and J by 7 bases. From germline, CDR1 is MNHNS and CDR2 SASEGT. There are 14 residues in the CDR3. CDR3 in DNA: TGTGCCAGCAGCTGGACAGGGGTGAATTCACCCCTCCACTTT. Translated: CASSWTGVNSPLHF.